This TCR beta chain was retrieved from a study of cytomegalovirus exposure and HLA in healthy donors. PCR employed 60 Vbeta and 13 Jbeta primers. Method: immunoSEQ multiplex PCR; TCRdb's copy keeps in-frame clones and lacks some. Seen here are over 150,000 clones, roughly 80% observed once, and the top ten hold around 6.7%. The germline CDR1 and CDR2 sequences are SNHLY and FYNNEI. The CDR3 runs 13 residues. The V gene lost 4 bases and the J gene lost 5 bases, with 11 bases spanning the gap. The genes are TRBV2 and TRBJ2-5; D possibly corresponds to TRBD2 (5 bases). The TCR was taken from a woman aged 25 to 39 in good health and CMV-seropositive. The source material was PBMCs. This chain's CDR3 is CASSARGSETQYF. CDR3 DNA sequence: TGTGCCAGCAGTGCCCGAGGGTCCGAGACCCAGTACTTC.